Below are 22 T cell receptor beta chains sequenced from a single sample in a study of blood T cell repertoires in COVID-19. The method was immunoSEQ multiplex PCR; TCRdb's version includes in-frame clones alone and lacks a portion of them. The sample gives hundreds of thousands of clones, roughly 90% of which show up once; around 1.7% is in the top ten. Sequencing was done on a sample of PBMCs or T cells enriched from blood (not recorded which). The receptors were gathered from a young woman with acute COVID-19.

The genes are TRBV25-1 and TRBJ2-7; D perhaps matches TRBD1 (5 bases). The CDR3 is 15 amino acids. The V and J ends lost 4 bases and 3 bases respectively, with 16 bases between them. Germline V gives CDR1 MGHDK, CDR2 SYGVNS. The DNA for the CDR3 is TGTGCCAGCAGTGGCAAGTGGACAAGCCACTACGAGCAGTACTTC. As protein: CASSGKWTSHYEQYF.

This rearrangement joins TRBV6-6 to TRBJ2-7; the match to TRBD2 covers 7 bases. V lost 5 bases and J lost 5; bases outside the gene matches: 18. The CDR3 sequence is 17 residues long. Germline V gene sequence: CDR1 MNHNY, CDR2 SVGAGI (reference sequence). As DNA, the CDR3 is TGTGCCAGCAGTCTCCAGATCGTTAGCGGGCAAAGCGACGAGCAGTACTTC. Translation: CASSLQIVSGQSDEQYF.

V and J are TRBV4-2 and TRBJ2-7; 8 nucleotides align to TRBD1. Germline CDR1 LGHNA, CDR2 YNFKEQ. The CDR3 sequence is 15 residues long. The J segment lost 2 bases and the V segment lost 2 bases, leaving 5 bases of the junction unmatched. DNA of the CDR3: TGTGCCAGCAGCCAAACACAGGGGGAAACCTACGAGCAGTACTTC. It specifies CASSQTQGETYEQYF.

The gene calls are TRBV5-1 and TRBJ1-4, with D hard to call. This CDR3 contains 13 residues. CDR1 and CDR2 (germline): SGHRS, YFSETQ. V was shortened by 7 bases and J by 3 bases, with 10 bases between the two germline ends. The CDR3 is CASGAGPNEKLFF. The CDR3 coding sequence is TGCGCCAGCGGCGCGGGCCCTAATGAAAAACTGTTTTTT.

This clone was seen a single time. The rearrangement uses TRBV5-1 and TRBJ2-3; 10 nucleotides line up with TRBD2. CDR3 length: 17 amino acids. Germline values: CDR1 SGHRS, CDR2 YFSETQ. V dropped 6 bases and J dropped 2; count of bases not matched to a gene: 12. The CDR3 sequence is CASNIGRTSGNTDTQYF. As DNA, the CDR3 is TGCGCCAGCAACATCGGCAGGACTAGCGGTAACACAGATACGCAGTATTTT.

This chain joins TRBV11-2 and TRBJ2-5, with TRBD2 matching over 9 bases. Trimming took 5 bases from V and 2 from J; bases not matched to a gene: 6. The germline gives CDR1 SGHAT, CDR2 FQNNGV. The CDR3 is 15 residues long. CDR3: CASSIRLAEQETQYF. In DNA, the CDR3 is TGTGCCAGCAGCATCCGACTAGCGGAACAAGAGACCCAGTACTTC.

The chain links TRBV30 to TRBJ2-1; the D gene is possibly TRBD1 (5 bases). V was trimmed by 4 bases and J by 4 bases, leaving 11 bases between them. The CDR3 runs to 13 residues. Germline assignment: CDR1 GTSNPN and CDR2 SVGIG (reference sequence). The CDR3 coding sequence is TGTGCCTGGACCTTGACAGATTACAATGAGCAGTTCTTC. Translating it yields CAWTLTDYNEQFF. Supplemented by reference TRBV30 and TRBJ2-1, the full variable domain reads SQTIHQWPATLVQPVGSPLSLECTVEGTSNPNLYWYRQAAGRGLQLLFYSVGIGQISSEVPQNLSASRPQDRQFILSSKKLLLSDSGFYLCAWTLTDYNEQFFGPGTRLTVL.

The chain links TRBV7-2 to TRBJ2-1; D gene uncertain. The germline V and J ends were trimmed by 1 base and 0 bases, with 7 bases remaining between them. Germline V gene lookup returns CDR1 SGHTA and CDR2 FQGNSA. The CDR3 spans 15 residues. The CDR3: CASSLDVGSYNEQFF. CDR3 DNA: TGTGCCAGCAGCTTAGATGTCGGCTCCTACAATGAGCAGTTCTTC. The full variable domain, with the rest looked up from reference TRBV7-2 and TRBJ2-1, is GAGVSQSPSNKVTEKGKDVELRCDPISGHTALYWYRQSLGQGLEFLIYFQGNSAPDKSGLPSDRFSAERTGGSVSTLTIQRTQQEDSAVYLCASSLDVGSYNEQFFGPGTRLTVL.

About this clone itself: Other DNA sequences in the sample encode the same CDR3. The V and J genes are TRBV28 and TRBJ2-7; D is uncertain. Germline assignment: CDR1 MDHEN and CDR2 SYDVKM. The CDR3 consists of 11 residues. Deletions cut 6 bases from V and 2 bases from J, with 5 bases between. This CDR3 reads CASSSAYEQYF. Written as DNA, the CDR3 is TGTGCCAGCAGCAGCGCCTACGAGCAGTACTTC.

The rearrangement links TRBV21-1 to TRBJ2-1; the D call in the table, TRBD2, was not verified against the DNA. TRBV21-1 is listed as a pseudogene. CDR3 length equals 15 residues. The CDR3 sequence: CASSKRVIGGAEQFF. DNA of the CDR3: TGTGCCAGCAGCAAAAGGGTTATTGGGGGGGCCGAGCAGTTCTTC.

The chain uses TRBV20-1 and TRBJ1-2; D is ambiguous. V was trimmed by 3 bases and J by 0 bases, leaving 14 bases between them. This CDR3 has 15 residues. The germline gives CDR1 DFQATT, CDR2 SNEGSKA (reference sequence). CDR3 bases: TGCAGTGCTAGTCAAACCGGGATCTCTAACTATGGCTACACCTTC. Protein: CSASQTGISNYGYTF.

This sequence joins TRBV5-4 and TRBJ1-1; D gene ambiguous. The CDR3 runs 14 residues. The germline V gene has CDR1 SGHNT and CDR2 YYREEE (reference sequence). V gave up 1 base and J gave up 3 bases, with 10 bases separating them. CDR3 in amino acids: CASSLIDMDTEAFF. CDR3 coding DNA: TGTGCCAGCAGCTTGATCGACATGGACACTGAAGCTTTCTTT.

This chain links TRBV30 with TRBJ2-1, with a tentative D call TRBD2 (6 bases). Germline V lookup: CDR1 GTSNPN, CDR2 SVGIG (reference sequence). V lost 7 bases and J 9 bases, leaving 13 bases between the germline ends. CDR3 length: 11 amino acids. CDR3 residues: CASRDWGEQFF. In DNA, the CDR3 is TGTGCCTCGCGGGACTGGGGTGAGCAGTTCTTC.

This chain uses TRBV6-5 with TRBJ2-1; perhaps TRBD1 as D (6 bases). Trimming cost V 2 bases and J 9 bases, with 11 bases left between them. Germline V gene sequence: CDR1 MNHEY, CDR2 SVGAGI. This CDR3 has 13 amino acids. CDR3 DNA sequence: TGTGCCAGCAGTTACACTCCAGGGGCTGAGCAGTTCTTC. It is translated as CASSYTPGAEQFF.

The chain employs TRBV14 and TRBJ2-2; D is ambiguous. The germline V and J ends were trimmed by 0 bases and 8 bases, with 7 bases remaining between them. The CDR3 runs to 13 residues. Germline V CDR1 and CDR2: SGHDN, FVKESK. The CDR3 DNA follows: TGTGCCAGCAGCCAAGAAGTGAGGGGGGAGCTGTTTTTT. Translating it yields CASSQEVRGELFF. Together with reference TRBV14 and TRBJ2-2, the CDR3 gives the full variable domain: EAGVTQFPSHSVIEKGQTVTLRCDPISGHDNLYWYRRVMGKEIKFLLHFVKESKQDESGMPNNRFLAERTGGTYSTLKVQPAELEDSGVYFCASSQEVRGELFFGEGSRLTVL.

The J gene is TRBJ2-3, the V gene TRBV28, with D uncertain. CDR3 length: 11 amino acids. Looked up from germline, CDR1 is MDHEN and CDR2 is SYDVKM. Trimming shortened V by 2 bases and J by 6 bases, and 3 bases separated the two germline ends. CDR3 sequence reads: CASSLRDTQYF. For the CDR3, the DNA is TGTGCCAGCAGTTTACGGGATACGCAGTATTTT.

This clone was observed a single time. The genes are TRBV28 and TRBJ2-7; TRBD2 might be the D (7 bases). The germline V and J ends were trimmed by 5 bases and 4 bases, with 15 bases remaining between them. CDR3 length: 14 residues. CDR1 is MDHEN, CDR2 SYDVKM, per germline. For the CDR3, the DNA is TGTGCCAGCAGTCCTTGGGGGGGCGGGTACGAGCAGTACTTC. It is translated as CASSPWGGGYEQYF.

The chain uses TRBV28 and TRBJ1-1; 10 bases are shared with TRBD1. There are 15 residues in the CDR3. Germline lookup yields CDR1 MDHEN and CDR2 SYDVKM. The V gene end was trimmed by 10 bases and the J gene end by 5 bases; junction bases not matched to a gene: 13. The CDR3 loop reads CATDNPDRGNTEAFF. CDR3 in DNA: TGTGCCACCGACAACCCGGACAGGGGGAATACTGAAGCTTTCTTT.

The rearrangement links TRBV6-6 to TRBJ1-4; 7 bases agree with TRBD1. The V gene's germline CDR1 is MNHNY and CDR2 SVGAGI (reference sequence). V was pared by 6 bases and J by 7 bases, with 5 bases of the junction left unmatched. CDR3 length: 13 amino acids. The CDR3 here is CASRTGWSEKLFF. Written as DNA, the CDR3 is TGTGCCAGCAGGACAGGGTGGTCTGAAAAACTGTTTTTT.

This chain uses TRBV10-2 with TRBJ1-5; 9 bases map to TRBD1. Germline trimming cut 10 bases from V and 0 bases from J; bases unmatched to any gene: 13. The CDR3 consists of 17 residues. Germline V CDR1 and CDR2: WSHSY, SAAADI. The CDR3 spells CATLDRGGGYSNQPQHF. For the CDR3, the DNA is TGCGCCACCCTGGACAGGGGCGGGGGATATAGCAATCAGCCCCAGCATTTT.

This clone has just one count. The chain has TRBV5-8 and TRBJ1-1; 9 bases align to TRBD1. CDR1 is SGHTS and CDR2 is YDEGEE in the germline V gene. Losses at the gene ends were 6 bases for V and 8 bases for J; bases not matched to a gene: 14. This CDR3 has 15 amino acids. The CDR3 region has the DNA TGTGCCAGCAACGAGGGACAGGGCAAGGTTGGGGAAGCTTTCTTT. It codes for CASNEGQGKVGEAFF. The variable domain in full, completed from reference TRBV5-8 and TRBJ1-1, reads EAGVTQSPTHLIKTRGQQATLRCSPISGHTSVYWYQQALGLGLQFLLWYDEGEERNRGNFPPRFSGRQFPNYSSELNVNALELEDSALYLCASNEGQGKVGEAFFGQGTRLTVV.

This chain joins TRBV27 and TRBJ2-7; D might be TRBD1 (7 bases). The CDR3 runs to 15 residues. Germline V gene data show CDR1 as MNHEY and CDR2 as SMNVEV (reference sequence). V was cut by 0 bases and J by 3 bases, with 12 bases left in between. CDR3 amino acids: CASSLSWQGGYEQYF. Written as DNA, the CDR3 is TGTGCCAGCAGTTTATCTTGGCAGGGGGGCTACGAGCAGTACTTC.